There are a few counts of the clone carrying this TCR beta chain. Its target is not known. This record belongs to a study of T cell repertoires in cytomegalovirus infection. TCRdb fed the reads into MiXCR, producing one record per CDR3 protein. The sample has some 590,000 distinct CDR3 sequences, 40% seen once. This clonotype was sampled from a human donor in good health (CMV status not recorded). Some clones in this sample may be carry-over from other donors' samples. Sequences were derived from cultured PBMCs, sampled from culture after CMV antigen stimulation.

The CDR3 DNA reads as TGTGCCAGCAGTTTTGGAGCCCACGAGCAGTACTTC. This sequence encodes CASSFGAHEQYF. The V gene is TRBV12-3 or TRBV12-4, the J gene TRBJ2-7; unclear D gene. V dropped 3 bases and J dropped 5 bases, with 8 bases sitting between them. This CDR3 has 12 residues.